These 16 T cell receptor beta chains share one sample of origin, sequenced in a study of response to subunit inactivated influenza vaccine. TCRdb fed the RT-PCR reads into MiXCR, producing one record per CDR3 protein. This table has more than 400,000 distinct CDR3 sequences, approximately 10% appearing once. The source material was PBMCs from blood, sampled roughly 48 days after vaccination. These receptors came from a man in his fifties or sixties who received an inactivated influenza vaccine.

The chain recombines TRBV10-3 with TRBJ1-5; maybe TRBD1 (6 bases). There are 15 residues in the CDR3. V gave up 5 bases and J gave up 2 bases, with 13 bases separating them. CDR1 and CDR2 from the germline V gene are ENHRY and SYGVKD. The CDR3, as DNA: TGTGCCATCAGTCAACAGGGTCCGGGCAATCAGCCCCAGCATTTT. As protein: CAISQQGPGNQPQHF.

In the case of this clonotype: An end of the junction does not agree with germline; a read error may underlie this. The chain couples TRBV7-3 to TRBJ2-7, with 7 bases matching TRBD2. This CDR3 has 13 residues. Germline V gene lookup returns CDR1 SGHTA and CDR2 FQGTGA. The chain's CDR3 is CACSPGTNYEQYF. CDR3 in DNA: TGTGCCTGCAGCCCGGGGACTAACTACGAGCAGTACTTC.

The CDR3 DNA reads as TGTGCCAGCAGCCAAGAGGTCCGGGACCCCCACAATGAGCAGTTCTTC. It encodes CASSQEVRDPHNEQFF. The rearrangement joins TRBV4-2 to TRBJ2-1; D is tentatively TRBD1 or TRBD2 (5 bases each). This CDR3 is 16 amino acids long. The V end was cut by 0 bases, the J end by 5 bases, with 14 bases between. CDR1 and CDR2 from the germline V gene are LGHNA and YNFKEQ.

About this clonotype itself: This sequence may be a read error, since a much larger clone differs from it by one base. The chain recombines TRBV7-9 with TRBJ2-1; 9 bases match TRBD2. CDR1 is SEHNR and CDR2 is FQNEAQ in the germline V gene (reference sequence). This CDR3 spans 16 amino acids. This chain's CDR3 is CASSLRLAENYSEQFF. The CDR3 nucleotides are TGTGCCAGCAGCTTGCGACTAGCGGAGAACTACAGTGAGCAGTTCTTC.

This clonotype was seen a handful of times. The rearrangement uses TRBV6-2 or TRBV6-3 and TRBJ2-1; 8 positions agree with TRBD2. CDR3 length: 21 residues. Germline V lookup: CDR1 MNHEY, CDR2 SVGEGT. V gave up 5 bases and J gave up 0 bases; unmatched junction bases: 21. The CDR3 protein is CASSHPKWRGAPGSSYNEQFF. The CDR3, as DNA: TGTGCCAGCAGTCATCCTAAATGGCGGGGGGCTCCAGGGAGCTCCTACAATGAGCAGTTCTTC.

The chain uses TRBV4-2 and TRBJ1-1; 8 bases agree with TRBD1. V shed 3 bases, J shed 4 bases, and the junction held 7 bases outside the gene matches. In germline, CDR1 is LGHNA, CDR2 YNFKEQ. The CDR3 is 15 residues long. The CDR3 DNA sequence: TGTGCCAGCAGCCACGGACAGGGCGTAGCCACTGAAGCTTTCTTT. Residues: CASSHGQGVATEAFF.

This clonotype turned up a few times. CDR3 in amino acids: CSASPRTRITYEQYF. Here the CDR3 DNA reads TGCAGTGCTAGCCCTCGGACTAGGATAACCTACGAGCAGTACTTC. The J gene is TRBJ2-7, the V gene TRBV20-1; 7 bases line up with TRBD2. J lost 2 bases, V lost 3 bases, and 10 bases had no gene match. The CDR3 runs to 15 residues. Germline CDR1 is DFQATT and CDR2 is SNEGSKA (reference sequence).

The genes are TRBV7-6 and TRBJ1-6; maybe TRBD1 (5 bases). Trimming shortened V by 1 base and J by 5 bases, and 15 bases separated the two germline ends. Germline lookup yields CDR1 SGHVS and CDR2 FNYEAQ. The length of the CDR3 is 17 residues. DNA for the CDR3: TGTGCCAGCAGCTTAGTCGCAAGGGGATCTAATAATTCACCCCTCCACTTT. The encoded protein is CASSLVARGSNNSPLHF. The full variable domain, rest sourced from reference TRBV7-6 and TRBJ1-6, is GAGVSQSPRYKVTKRGQDVALRCDPISGHVSLYWYRQALGQGPEFLTYFNYEAQQDKSGLPNDRFSAERPEGSISTLTIQRTEQRDSAMYRCASSLVARGSNNSPLHFGNGTRLTVT.

For this clonotype: No conserved phenylalanine or tryptophan is present at the end of the CDR3, so a read error is the likely explanation. This rearrangement joins TRBV7-2 to TRBJ1-1; D uncertain. The CDR3 totals 11 residues. The V end lost 5 bases, the J end lost 8 bases, and 9 bases lay between the germline ends. Germline values: CDR1 SGHTA, CDR2 FQGNSA. As DNA, the CDR3 is TGTGCCAGCAGCCGTCGGGTAGAAGCTTTCTCT. Its translation: CASSRRVEAFS.

CDR3 loop: CSARRDPSTDTQYF. The CDR3 nucleotides read TGCAGTGCTAGGAGGGATCCTAGCACAGATACGCAGTATTTT. The chain has TRBV20-1 and TRBJ2-3, with D maybe TRBD2 (5 bases). From germline, CDR1 is DFQATT and CDR2 SNEGSKA (reference sequence). The V end was cut by 3 bases, the J end by 0 bases, with 10 bases between. The CDR3 loop spans 14 amino acids.

In this sample, this clonotype turned up a few times. The genes are TRBV24-1 and TRBJ2-1; 7 nucleotides match TRBD1. The ends lost 8 bases at V and 2 bases at J; junction bases unmatched: 11. From germline, CDR1 is KGHDR and CDR2 SFDVKD. This CDR3 contains 16 residues. The CDR3 nucleotides are TGTGCCACCAAACCAATACAGGGGTCGACCTACAATGAGCAGTTCTTC. This codes for CATKPIQGSTYNEQFF.

V and J are TRBV29-1 and TRBJ2-7; possible D gene TRBD1, 6 bases. The germline gives CDR1 SQVTM, CDR2 ANQGSEA. The ends were cut back, 5 bases at V and 3 bases at J, with 17 bases in the middle. This CDR3 has 14 amino acids. The chain's CDR3 is CSVYTPGHLYEQYF. Written as DNA, the CDR3 is TGCAGCGTTTATACTCCGGGACACCTCTACGAGCAGTACTTC.

This clonotype was recorded a few times. The chain carries TRBV7-8 and TRBJ2-3; 9 bases fit TRBD2. Germline V lookup: CDR1 SGHVS, CDR2 FQNEAQ. CDR3 length equals 13 residues. Trimming removed 8 bases from V and 5 bases from J; junction bases left unmatched: 5. In DNA, the CDR3 is TGTGCCAGCGGAGGACTAGCGTTAGATACGCAGTATTTT. This sequence encodes CASGGLALDTQYF.

The chain recombines TRBV6-1 with TRBJ2-5, with no clear D. The CDR3 is 14 residues long. The V gene's germline CDR1 is MNHNS and CDR2 SASEGT. Trimming pared 6 bases from V and 1 base from J, leaving 12 bases between. The CDR3 DNA reads as TGTGCCAGCAGACTAAAGATTCTCCAAGAGACCCAGTACTTC. The encoded protein is CASRLKILQETQYF.

This clonotype was picked up a small number of times. The chain links TRBV5-1 to TRBJ2-7, with a tentative D call TRBD1 (6 bases). The CDR3 has 15 amino acids. V lost 4 bases to trimming and J lost 3 bases, with 17 bases between them. The germline V gene encodes CDR1 SGHRS and CDR2 YFSETQ. CDR3 loop: CASSTATGINYEQYF. As DNA, the CDR3 is TGCGCCAGCAGCACTGCTACAGGGATAAACTACGAGCAGTACTTC.

The genes are TRBV24-1 and TRBJ2-3; 7 bases match TRBD1. Germline V lookup: CDR1 KGHDR, CDR2 SFDVKD. V shed 1 base, J shed 1 base, and the junction held 4 bases outside the gene matches. CDR3 length: 16 residues. The CDR3 loop is CATSDLSGQGTDTQYF. CDR3 bases: TGTGCCACCAGTGATTTATCCGGACAGGGCACAGATACGCAGTATTTT.